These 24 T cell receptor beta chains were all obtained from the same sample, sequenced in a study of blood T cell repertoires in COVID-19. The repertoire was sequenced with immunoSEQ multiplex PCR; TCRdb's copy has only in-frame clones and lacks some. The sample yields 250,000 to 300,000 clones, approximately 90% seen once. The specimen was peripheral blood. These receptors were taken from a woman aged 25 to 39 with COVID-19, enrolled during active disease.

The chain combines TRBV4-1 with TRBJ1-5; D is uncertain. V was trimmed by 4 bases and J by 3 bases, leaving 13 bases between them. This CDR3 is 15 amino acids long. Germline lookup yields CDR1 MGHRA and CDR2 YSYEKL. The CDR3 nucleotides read TGCGCCAGCAGCCTATATCCGGGAATCAATCAGCCCCAGCATTTT. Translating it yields CASSLYPGINQPQHF.

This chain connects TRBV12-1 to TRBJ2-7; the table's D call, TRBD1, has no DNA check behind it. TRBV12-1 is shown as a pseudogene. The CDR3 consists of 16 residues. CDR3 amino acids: CASSCRPQGASHEQYF. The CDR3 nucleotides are TGTGCCAGCAGCTGCCGACCACAGGGGGCGAGCCACGAGCAGTACTTC.

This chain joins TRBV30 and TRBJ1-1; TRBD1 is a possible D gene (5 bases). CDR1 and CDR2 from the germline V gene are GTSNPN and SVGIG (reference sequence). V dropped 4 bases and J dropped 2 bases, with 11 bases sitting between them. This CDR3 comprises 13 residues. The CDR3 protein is CAWKVQGNTEAFF. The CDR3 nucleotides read TGTGCCTGGAAAGTGCAGGGTAACACTGAAGCTTTCTTT.

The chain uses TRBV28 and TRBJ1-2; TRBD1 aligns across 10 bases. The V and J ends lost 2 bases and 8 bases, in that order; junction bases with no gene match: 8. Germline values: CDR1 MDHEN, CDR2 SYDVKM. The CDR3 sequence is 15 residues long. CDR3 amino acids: CASSLVRDRGKGYTF. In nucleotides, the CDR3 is TGTGCCAGCAGTTTAGTCCGGGACAGGGGTAAAGGCTACACCTTC.

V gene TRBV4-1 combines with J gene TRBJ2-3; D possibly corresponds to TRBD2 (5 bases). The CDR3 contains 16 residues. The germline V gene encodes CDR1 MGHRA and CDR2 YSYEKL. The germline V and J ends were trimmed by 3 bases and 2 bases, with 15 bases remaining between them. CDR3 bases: TGCGCCAGCAGCCACCCACCGGGGATTTCCACAGATACGCAGTATTTT. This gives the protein CASSHPPGISTDTQYF.

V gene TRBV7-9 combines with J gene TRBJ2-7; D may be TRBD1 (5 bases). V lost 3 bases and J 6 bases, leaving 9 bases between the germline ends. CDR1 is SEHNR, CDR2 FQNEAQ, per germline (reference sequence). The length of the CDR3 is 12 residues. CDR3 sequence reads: CASSFKGFEQYF. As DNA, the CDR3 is TGTGCCAGCAGCTTTAAGGGGTTCGAGCAGTACTTC.

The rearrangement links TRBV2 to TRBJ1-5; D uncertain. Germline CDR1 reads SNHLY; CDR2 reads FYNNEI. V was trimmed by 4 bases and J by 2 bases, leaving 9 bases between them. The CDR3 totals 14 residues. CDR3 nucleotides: TGTGCCAGCAGTGGGGCAGTTGGCAATCAGCCCCAGCATTTT. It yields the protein CASSGAVGNQPQHF.

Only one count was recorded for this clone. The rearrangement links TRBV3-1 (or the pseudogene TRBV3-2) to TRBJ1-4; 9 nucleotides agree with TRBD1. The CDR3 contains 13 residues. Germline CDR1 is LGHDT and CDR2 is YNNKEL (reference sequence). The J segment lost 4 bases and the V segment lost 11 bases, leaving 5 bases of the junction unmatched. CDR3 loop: CAVQGAFNEKLFF. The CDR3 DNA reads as TGTGCCGTACAGGGGGCGTTTAATGAAAAACTGTTTTTT.

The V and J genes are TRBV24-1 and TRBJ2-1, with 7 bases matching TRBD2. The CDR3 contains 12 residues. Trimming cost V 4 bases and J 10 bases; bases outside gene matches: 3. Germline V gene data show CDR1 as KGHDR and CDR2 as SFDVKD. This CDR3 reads CATSDTSAEQFF. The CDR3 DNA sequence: TGTGCCACCAGTGACACTAGCGCCGAGCAGTTCTTC.

The CDR3 DNA reads as TGTGCCACCAGCGATGACAGGAAAGACACAGATACGCAGTATTTT. Its translation: CATSDDRKDTDTQYF. The chain uses TRBV24-1 and TRBJ2-3, with D possibly being TRBD1 (6 bases). This CDR3 spans 15 amino acids. The germline gives CDR1 KGHDR, CDR2 SFDVKD. The germline V and J ends were trimmed by 7 bases and 2 bases, with 15 bases remaining between them.

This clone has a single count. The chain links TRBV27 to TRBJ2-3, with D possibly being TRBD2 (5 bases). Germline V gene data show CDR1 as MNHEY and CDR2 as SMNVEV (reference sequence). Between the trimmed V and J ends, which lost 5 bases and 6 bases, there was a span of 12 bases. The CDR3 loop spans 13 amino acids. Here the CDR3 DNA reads TGTGCCAGCAGTCTAGCATCGGGGGATACGCAGTATTTT. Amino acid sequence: CASSLASGDTQYF.

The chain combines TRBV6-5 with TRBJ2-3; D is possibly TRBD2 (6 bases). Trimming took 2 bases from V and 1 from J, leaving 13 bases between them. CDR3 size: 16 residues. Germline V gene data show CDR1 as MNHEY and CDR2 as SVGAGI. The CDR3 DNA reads TGTGCCAGCAGTTACGGCAGCGGGTTAGGCACAGATACGCAGTATTTT. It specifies CASSYGSGLGTDTQYF.

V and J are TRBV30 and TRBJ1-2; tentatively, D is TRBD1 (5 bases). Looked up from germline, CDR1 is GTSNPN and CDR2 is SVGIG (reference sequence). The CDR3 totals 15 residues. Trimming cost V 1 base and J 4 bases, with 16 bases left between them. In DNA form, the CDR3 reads TGTGCCTGGAGTGCACTACAGGAACTCAGCTATGGCTACACCTTC. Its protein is CAWSALQELSYGYTF.

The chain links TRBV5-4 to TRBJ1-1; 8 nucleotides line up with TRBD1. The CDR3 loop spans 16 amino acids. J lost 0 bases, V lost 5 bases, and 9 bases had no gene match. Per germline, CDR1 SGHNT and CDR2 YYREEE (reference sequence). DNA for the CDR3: TGTGCCAGCAGTCCTGACAGGGGAAGGATGAACACTGAAGCTTTCTTT. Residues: CASSPDRGRMNTEAFF.

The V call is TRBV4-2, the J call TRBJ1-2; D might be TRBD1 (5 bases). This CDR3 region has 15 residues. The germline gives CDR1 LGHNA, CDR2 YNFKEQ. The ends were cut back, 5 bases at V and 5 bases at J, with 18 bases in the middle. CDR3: CASSSQQRTNYGYTF. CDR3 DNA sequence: TGTGCCAGCAGCTCACAACAACGGACAAATTATGGCTACACCTTC.

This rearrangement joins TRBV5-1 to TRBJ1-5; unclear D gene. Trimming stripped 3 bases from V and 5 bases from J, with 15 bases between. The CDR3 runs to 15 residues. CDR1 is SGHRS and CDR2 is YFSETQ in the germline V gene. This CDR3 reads CASSSEGDRYQPQHF. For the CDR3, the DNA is TGCGCCAGCAGCTCGGAGGGAGACCGTTATCAGCCCCAGCATTTT. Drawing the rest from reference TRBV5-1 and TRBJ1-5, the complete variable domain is KAGVTQTPRYLIKTRGQQVTLSCSPISGHRSVSWYQQTPGQGLQFLFEYFSETQRNKGNFPGRFSGRQFSNSRSEMNVSTLELGDSALYLCASSSEGDRYQPQHFGDGTRLSIL.

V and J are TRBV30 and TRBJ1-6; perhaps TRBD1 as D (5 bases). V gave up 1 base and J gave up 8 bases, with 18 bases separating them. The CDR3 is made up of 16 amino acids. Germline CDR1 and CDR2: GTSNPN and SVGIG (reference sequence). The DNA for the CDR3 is TGTGCCTGGAGTGGATTTGACGGCAAGGGGTATTCACCCCTCCACTTT. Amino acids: CAWSGFDGKGYSPLHF.

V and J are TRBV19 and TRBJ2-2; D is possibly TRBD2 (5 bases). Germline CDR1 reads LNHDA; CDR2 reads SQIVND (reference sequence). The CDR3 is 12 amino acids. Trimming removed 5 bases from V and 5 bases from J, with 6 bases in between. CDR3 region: CASSRGTGELFF. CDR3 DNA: TGTGCCAGTAGTCGGGGAACCGGGGAGCTGTTTTTT.

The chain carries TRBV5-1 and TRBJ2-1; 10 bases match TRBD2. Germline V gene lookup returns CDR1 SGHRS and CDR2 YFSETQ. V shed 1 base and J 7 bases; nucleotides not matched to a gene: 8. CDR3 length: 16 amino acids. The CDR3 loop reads CASSLYASGGLNEQFF. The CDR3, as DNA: TGCGCCAGCAGCTTGTACGCTAGCGGGGGTCTAAATGAGCAGTTCTTC.

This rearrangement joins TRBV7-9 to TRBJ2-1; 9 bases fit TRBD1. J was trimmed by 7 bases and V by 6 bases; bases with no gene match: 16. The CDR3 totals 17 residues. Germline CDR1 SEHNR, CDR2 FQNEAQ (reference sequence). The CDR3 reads CASRPSPGQGLGNEQFF. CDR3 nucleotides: TGTGCCAGCAGACCATCGCCGGGACAGGGATTGGGTAATGAGCAGTTCTTC.

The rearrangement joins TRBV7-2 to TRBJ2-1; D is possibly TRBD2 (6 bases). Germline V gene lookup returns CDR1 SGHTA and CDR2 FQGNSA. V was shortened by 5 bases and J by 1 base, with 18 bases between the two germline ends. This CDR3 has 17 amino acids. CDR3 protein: CASSPFQRADSYNEQFF. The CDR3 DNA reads TGTGCCAGCAGCCCGTTCCAGCGGGCCGATTCCTACAATGAGCAGTTCTTC.

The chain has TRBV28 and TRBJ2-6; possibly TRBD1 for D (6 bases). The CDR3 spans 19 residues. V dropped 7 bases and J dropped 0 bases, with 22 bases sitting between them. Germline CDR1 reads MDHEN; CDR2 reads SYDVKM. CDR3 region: CASKSPLRTVFSGANVLTF. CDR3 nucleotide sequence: TGTGCCAGCAAATCCCCTCTGAGGACAGTTTTCTCTGGGGCCAACGTCCTGACTTTC.

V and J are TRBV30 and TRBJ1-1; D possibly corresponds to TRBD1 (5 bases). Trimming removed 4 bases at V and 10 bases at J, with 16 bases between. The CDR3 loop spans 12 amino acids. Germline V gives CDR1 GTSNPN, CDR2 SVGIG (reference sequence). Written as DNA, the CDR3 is TGTGCCTGGACTCGACAGCTCCTGGGAGCTTTCTTT. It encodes CAWTRQLLGAFF. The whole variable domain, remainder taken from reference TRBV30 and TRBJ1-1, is SQTIHQWPATLVQPVGSPLSLECTVEGTSNPNLYWYRQAAGRGLQLLFYSVGIGQISSEVPQNLSASRPQDRQFILSSKKLLLSDSGFYLCAWTRQLLGAFFGQGTRLTVV.

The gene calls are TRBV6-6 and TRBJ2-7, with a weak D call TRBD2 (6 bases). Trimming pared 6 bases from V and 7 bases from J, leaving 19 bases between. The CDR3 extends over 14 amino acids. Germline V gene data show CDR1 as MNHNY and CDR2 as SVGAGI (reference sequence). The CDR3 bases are TGTGCCAGCAGCCCCCCCGGGACTTCGAGAGAGCAGTACTTC. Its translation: CASSPPGTSREQYF.